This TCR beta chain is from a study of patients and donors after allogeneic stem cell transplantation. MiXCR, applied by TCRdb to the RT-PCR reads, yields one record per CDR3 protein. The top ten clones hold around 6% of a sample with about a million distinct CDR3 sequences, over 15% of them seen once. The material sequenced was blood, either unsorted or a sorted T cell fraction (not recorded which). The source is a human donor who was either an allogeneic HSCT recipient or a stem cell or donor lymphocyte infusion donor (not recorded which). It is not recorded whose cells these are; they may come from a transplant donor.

CDR3 residues: CASRAGGWGFNTEAFF. The CDR3 DNA reads TGTGCCAGCAGGGCAGGGGGCTGGGGGTTCAACACTGAAGCTTTCTTT. The chain is built from TRBV12-3 or TRBV12-4 and TRBJ1-1, with TRBD1 identical over 8 bases. This CDR3 is 16 amino acids long. V was clipped by 6 bases and J by 2 bases; unmatched bases: 11.